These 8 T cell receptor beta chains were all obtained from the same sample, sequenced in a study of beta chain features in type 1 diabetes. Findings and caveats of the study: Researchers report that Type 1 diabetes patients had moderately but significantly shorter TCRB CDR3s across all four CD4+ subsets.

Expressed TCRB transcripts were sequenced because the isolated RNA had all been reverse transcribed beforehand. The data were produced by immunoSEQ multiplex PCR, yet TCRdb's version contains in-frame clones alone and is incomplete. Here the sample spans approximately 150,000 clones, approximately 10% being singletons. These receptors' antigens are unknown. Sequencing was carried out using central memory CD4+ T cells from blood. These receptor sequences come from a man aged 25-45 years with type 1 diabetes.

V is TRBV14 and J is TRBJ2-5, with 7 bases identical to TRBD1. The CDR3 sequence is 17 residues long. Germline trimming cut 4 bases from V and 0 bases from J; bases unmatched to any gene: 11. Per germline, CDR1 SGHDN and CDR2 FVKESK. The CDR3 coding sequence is TGTGCCAGCAGCCGAAGATCTGGGACAGAAAACCAAGAGACCCAGTACTTC. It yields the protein CASSRRSGTENQETQYF.

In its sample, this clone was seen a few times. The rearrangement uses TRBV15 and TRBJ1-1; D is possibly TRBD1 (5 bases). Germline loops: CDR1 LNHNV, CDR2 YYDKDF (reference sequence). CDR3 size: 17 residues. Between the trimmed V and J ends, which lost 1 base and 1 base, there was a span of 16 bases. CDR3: CATSRALSGGANTEAFF. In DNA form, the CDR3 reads TGTGCCACCAGCAGAGCTCTGTCCGGTGGGGCGAACACTGAAGCTTTCTTT.

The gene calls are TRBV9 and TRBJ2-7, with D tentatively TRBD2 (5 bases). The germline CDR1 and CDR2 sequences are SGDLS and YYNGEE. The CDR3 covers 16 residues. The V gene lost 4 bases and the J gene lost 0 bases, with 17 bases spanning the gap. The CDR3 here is CASSPGMKGNSYEQYF. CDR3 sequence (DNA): TGTGCCAGCAGCCCCGGGATGAAGGGAAACTCCTACGAGCAGTACTTC.

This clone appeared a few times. The CDR3 DNA reads TGTGCCAGCACTAAACCGGACAGGGGTAATGGCTACACCTTC. Translation gives CASTKPDRGNGYTF. This chain links TRBV6-1 with TRBJ1-2; 9 bases agree with TRBD1. V lost 7 bases, J lost 6 bases, and 9 bases stayed unmatched. Germline V gene sequence: CDR1 MNHNS, CDR2 SASEGT. The CDR3 is made up of 14 amino acids.

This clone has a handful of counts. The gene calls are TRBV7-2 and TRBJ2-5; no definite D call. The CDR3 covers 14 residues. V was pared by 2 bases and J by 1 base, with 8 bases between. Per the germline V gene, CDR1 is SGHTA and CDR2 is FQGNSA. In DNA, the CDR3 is TGTGCCAGCAGCTTATCAGTGTTCCAAGAGACCCAGTACTTC. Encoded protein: CASSLSVFQETQYF.

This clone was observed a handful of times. CDR3 loop: CASSLGGEAFF. DNA of the CDR3: TGCGCCAGCAGCTTGGGGGGCGAAGCTTTCTTT. V and J are TRBV5-1 and TRBJ1-1; D perhaps matches TRBD1 (5 bases). The V end lost 0 bases, the J end lost 8 bases, and 5 bases lay between the germline ends. This CDR3 is 11 amino acids long. CDR1 and CDR2 (germline): SGHRS, YFSETQ. Full variable domain (rest looked up from reference TRBV5-1 and TRBJ1-1): KAGVTQTPRYLIKTRGQQVTLSCSPISGHRSVSWYQQTPGQGLQFLFEYFSETQRNKGNFPGRFSGRQFSNSRSEMNVSTLELGDSALYLCASSLGGEAFFGQGTRLTVV.

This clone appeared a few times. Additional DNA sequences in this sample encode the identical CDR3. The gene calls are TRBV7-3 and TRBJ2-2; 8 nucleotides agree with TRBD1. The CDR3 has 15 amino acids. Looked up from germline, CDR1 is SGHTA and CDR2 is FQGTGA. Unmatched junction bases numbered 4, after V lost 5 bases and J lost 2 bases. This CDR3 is CASSPDRANTGELFF. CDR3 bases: TGTGCCAGCAGCCCGGACAGGGCAAACACCGGGGAGCTGTTTTTT.

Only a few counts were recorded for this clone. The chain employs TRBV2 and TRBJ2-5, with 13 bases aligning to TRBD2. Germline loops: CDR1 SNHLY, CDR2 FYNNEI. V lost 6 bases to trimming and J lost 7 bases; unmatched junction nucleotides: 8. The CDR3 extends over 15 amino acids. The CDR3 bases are TGTGCCAGCAGACTAGCGGGGGGGCCCAAGGGGACCCAGTACTTC. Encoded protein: CASRLAGGPKGTQYF.